This T cell receptor (beta chain) was recovered during a study of shared clonotypes between healthy human individuals. Across the study: Donors had three CD4 naive, three CD4 memory, two CD8 naive and one CD8 memory plate apiece.

Data came from immunoSEQ multiplex PCR; TCRdb stores just in-frame clones and leaves some out. The table shows approximately 1,000,000 clones, with approximately 80% occurring only once. The donors were all Caucasian adults (living in Nashville, Tennessee). Trimming stripped 3 bases from V and 0 bases from J, with 2 bases between. Germline V gene sequence: CDR1 SGDLS, CDR2 YYNGEE. The CDR3 has 12 amino acids. A note on this clone: Its antigen is not known. This sample includes further DNA sequences coding for the same CDR3.

Study conclusions and caveats: An expected dependence of interdonor clonotype sharing on sequencing depth was noted. The study drew on few donors, limiting represented genetic and exposure-history diversity.

Sequenced: memory CD4+ T cells from PBMCs. Subset indicated: CD45RA-negative fraction. The rearrangement joins TRBV9 to TRBJ2-3; D is unclear. The sequence derives from a man aged 18 to 30 in good health. Some clones in this sample may be carry-over from other donors' samples. The CDR3 coding sequence is TGTGCCAGCAGCGCGAGCACAGATACGCAGTATTTT. Its translation is CASSASTDTQYF. The full variable domain, in which reference TRBV9 and TRBJ2-3 provide the parts outside the CDR3, is DSGVTQTPKHLITATGQRVTLRCSPRSGDLSVYWYQQSLDQGLQFLIQYYNGEERAKGNILERFSAQQFPDLHSELNLSSLELGDSALYFCASSASTDTQYFGPGTRLTVL.